This T cell receptor (beta chain) came from a study of molecular identifiers for immune sequencing clone quantification (dated by TCRdb to the late 2010s). Some background on the complete study: In a replicate experiment, RNA from approximately 22,000 or 94,000 naive CD8 T cells was split into five aliquots, four of which were sequenced. CD8 T cells were used in a methods study to benchmark molecular-identifier clustering-based TCR repertoire sequencing (MIDCIRS) and TCR RNA copy counting.

The library was produced with PCR. Sequencing took place on an Illumina MiSeq. Purification of total RNA was performed with the Qiagen AllPrep DNA/RNA kit. Before any analysis, reads coming from multiple sequencing runs of the same library were combined into one pool. From the authors' description of their analysis: Reads were retained only if their TCR constant sequence matched exactly, and those retained reads were trimmed to 150 nt and grouped according to their 12-nt molecular barcodes. Within each barcode group, reads were sub-clustered at a 15% Levenshtein threshold, and quality-weighted consensus sequences were built per RNA molecule. Non-functional sequences were filtered out, along with any lower-count sequence sitting one edit away from another sequence. Based on fitting two negative binomial distributions, any barcode sub-cluster with under 20% of the maximum read count was discarded. The public sequencing data were trimmed at Q25 with fastp and processed into clonotypes with MiXCR by TCRdb, which kept only in-frame beta chains. Entries that share a CDR3 protein sequence are merged under the most common genes and DNA. TCRdb, not the original authors, processed these V and J calls. For this sample the table gives approximately 20,000 distinct CDR3 sequences, of which about a fifth were detected only once. Clones ranked in the top ten supply around 6% of the sample.

This clonotype appeared many times. Its antigen is currently not known. Within one base of it there is no much larger clone, and no base qualities were kept. Here is what the overall study found, with its caveats: Highly expanded clone sizes could be underestimated because identical TCR molecules may share a barcode. About 2.9 recovered TCR RNA copies per cell were obtained by modeling, versus roughly 10 by digital PCR, implying a capture efficiency of approximately 27%. A single cell's worth of spiked-in Jurkat TCR RNA was reported detectable even among under 1.3 million naive CD8 T cells. Without barcode sub-clustering, chimeric consensus sequences inflated TCR diversity; chimeras reached as high as 47%. In CMV-specific effector cells, over 99% of molecules were held by clones above 20 RNA copies, whereas under 1% of molecules were held by such clones in naive cells.

For CDR1 and CDR2, the germline V gene (reference sequence) lists LGHDT and YNNKEL. Measured from the cysteine to the phenylalanine, the CDR3 is 12 residues long. The kept DNA is CDR3 alone, 36 bases in frame from the first base. V is clipped by 3 bases and J by 4 bases, and the sequence between their germline boundaries is 4 bases long. Naive CD8 T cells were FACS-sorted as CD8+CD4-CCR7+CD45RA+ on a BD FACSAria II into RLT Plus buffer. To compare sensitivity, a portion of naive CD8 T cell RNA was divided equally between MIDCIRS and a Smart-seq2-style 5'RACE protocol. Enrichment of CD8 T cells was performed with RosetteSep CD8+ T Cell Enrichment Cocktail and Ficoll-Paque, after which ACK red cell lysis was carried out.

The clonotype was recovered from a human donor in good health. Some libraries in this study had Jurkat cell RNA spiked in. The receptor chain draws on TRBV3-1 and TRBJ2-1; there is no confident call for the D gene. Input material: naive CD8+ T cells from blood, with Jurkat cell RNA spiked in. What the cell subset or site label conveys for this sample: FACS-sorted CD8+CD4-CCR7+CD45RA+ naive T cells. In nucleotide form, the sequence is TGTGCCAGCAGCCAGACTTACAATGAGCAGTTCTTC. It translates to CASSQTYNEQFF.